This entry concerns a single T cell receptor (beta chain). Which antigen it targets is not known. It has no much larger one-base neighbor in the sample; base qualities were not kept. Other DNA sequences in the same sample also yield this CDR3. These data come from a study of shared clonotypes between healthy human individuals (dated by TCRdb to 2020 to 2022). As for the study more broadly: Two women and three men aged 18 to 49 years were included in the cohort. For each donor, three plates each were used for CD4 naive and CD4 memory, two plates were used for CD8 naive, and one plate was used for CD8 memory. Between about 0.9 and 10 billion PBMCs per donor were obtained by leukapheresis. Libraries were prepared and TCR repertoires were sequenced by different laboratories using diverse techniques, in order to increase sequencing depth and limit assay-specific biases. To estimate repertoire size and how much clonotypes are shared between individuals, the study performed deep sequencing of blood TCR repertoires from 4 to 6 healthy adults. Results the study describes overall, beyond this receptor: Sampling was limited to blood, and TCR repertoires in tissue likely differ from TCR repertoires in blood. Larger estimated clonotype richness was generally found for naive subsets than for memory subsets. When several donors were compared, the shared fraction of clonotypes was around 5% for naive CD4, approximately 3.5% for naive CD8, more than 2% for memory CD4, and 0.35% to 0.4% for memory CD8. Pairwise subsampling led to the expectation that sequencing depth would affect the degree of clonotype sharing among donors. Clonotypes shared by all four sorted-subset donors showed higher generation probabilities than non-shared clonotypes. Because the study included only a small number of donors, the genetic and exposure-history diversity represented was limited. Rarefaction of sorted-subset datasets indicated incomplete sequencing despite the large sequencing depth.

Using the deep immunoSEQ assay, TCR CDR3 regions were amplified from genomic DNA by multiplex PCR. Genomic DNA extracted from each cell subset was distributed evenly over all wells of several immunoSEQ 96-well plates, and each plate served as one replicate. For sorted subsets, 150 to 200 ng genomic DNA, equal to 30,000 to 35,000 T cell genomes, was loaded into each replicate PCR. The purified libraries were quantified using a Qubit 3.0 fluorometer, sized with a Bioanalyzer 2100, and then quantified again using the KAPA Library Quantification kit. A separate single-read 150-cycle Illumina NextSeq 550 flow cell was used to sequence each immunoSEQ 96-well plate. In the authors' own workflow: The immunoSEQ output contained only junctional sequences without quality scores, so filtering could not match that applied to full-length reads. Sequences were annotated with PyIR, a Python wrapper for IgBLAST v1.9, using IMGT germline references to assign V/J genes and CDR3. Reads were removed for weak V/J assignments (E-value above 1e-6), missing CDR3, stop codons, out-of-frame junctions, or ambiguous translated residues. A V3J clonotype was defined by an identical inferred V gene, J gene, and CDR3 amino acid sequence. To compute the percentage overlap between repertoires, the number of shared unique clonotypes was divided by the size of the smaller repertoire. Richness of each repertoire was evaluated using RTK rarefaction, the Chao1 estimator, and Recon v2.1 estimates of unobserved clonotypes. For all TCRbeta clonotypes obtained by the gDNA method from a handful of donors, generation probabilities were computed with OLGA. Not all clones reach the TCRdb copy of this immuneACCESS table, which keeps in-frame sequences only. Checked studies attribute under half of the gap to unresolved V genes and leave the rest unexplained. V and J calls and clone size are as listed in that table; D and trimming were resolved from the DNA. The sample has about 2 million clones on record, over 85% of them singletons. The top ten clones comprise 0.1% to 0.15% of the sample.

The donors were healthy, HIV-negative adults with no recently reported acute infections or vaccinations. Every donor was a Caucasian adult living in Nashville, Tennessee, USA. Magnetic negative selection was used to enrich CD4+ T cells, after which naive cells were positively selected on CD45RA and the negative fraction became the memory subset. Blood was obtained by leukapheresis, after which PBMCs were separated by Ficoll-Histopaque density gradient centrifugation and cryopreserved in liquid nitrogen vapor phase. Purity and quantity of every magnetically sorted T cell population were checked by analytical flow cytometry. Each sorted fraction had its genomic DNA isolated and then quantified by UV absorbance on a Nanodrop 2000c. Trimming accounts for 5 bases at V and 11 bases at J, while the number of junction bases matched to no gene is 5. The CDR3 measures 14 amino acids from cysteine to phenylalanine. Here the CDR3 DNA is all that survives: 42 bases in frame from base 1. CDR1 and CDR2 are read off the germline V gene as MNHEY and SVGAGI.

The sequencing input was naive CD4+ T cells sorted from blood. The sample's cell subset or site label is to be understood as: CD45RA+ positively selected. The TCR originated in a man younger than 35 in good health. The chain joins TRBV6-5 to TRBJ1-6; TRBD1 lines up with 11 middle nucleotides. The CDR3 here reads CASSPGQGVPPLHF. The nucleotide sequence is TGTGCCAGCAGTCCGGGACAGGGGGTTCCACCCCTCCACTTT.